The source of this T cell receptor (beta chain) is a study of cytomegalovirus exposure and HLA in healthy donors. The CDR3 loop spans 16 amino acids. Germline CDR1 ENHRY, CDR2 SYGVKD. V lost 0 bases and J lost 7, with 19 bases in between. Regarding this clone: The antigen is not known.

Study-level results: The analysis excluded some indistinguishable V segments, including TRBV6-2 and TRBV6-3.

Donors consisted of healthy bone marrow donors. 60 Vbeta and 13 Jbeta primers were used in PCR. TCRdb's copy holds only in-frame clones and misses some; the assay was immunoSEQ multiplex PCR. Altogether 180,000 or so clones are present, roughly 80% being singletons, with the ten largest covering around 1.4%. This TCR derives from a girl aged 5 to 17 in good health and CMV-seropositive. The chain combines TRBV10-3 with TRBJ2-7; perhaps TRBD2 as D (5 bases). Sequencing used PBMCs. CDR3 sequence reads: CAISESRQSLTGEQYF. CDR3 coding DNA: TGTGCCATCAGTGAGTCGCGGCAGAGCCTGACGGGAGAGCAGTACTTC.